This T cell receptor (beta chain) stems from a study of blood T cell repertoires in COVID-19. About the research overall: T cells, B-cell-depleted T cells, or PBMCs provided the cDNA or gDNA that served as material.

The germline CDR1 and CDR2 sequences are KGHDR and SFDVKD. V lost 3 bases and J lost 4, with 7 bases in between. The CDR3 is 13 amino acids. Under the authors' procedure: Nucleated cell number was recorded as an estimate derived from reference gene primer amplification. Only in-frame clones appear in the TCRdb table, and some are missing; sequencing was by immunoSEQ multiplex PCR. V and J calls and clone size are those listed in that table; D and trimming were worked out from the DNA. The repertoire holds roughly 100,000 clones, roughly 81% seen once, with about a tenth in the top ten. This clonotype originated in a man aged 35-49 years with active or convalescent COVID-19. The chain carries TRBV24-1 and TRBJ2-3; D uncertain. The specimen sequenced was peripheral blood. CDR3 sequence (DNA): TGTGCCACCAGTGATCTCTTCTCAGATACGCAGTATTTT. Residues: CATSDLFSDTQYF.